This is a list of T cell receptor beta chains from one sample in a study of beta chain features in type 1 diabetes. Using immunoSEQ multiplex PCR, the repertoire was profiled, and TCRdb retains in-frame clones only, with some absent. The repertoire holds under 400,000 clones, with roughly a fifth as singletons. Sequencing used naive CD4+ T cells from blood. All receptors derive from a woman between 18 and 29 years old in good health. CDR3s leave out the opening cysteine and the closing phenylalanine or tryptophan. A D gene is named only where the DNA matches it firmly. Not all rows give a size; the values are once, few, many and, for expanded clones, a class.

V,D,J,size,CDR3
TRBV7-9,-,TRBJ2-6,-,ASSPTSAGANVLT
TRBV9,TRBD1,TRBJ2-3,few,ASSRGPVADTQY
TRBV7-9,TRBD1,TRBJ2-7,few,ASSLKGTGNYEQY
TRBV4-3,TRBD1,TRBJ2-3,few,ASSQTGTVKDTQY
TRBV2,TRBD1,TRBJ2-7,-,ASRWGRDSEQY
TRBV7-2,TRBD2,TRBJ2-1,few,ASSSGRLAGGHSNEQF
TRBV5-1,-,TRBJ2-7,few,ASSPEGGGVSYEQY
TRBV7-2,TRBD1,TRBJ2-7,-,ASSWMVGQGTYEQY
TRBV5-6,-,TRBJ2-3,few,ASSPRGVRTDTQY
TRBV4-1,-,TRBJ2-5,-,ASSVLNRETQY
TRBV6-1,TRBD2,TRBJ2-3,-,ASSETLAGGTDTQY
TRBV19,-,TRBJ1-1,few,ASSPGRDTEAF
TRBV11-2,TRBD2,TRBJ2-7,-,ASSRLSGSFGYEQY
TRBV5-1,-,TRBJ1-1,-,ASSLEGGGTEAF
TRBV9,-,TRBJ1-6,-,ASSVESDSPLH
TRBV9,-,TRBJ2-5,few,ASSVVGQGGTQY
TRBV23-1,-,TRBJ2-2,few,ASSQSGLAGLVTGELF
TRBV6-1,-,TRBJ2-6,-,ASSEGTGKSGANVLT
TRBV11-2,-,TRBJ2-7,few,ASSLIGGIPHEQY
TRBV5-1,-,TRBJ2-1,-,ASSLAGLATSSYNEQF
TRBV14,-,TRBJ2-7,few,ASSQDRVQRSEGSYEQY
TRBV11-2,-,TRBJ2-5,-,ASKRIRGTQY